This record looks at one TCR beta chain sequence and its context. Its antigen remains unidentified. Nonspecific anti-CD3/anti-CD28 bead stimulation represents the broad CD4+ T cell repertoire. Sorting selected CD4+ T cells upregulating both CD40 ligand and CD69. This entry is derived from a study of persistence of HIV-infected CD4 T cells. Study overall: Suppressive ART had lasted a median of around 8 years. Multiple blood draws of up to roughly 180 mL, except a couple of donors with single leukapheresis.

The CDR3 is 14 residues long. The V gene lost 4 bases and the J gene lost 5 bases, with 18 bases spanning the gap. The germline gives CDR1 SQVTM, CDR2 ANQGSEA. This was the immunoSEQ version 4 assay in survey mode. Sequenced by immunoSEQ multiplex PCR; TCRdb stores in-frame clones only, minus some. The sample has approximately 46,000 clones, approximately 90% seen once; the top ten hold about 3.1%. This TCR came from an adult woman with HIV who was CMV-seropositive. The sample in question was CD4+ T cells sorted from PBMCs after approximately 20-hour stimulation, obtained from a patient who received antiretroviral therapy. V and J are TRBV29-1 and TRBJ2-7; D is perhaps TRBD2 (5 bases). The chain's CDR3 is CSVASRGKGHEQYF. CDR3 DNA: TGCAGCGTTGCTTCCCGGGGAAAGGGCCACGAGCAGTACTTC.